The 25 T cell receptor beta chains in this list originate from one sample, sequenced in a study of T cell responses to AZD1222 COVID-19 vaccine. The assay was immunoSEQ multiplex PCR, and TCRdb's table has in-frame clones only and misses some. This sample carries roughly 180,000 clones, 70% to 90% of them seen once, and the ten largest clones take 0.4% to 0.5%. Sequencing used peripheral blood, obtained on day 0 of AZD1222 vaccination. The source is an adult in good health.

The chain couples TRBV7-9 to TRBJ2-7, with TRBD1 as a possible D gene (5 bases). Germline V gives CDR1 SEHNR, CDR2 FQNEAQ (reference sequence). Trimming took off 0 bases at V and 3 bases at J, with 9 bases between the two ends. The CDR3 sequence is 14 residues long. CDR3 loop: CASSLAAGFYEQYF. CDR3 bases: TGTGCCAGCAGCTTAGCGGCAGGGTTCTACGAGCAGTACTTC.

This clone was observed a single time. The gene calls are TRBV25-1 and TRBJ2-5, with 11 bases lining up with TRBD2. The CDR3 has 14 amino acids. Germline CDR1 and CDR2: MGHDK and SYGVNS. V gave up 7 bases and J gave up 4 bases; unmatched junction bases: 5. CDR3: CASTGTSGRETQYF. Written as DNA, the CDR3 is TGTGCCAGCACCGGAACTAGCGGGAGAGAGACCCAGTACTTC. Variable domain in full (rest from reference TRBV25-1 and TRBJ2-5): EADIYQTPRYLVIGTGKKITLECSQTMGHDKMYWYQQDPGMELHLIHYSYGVNSTEKGDLSSESTVSRIRTEHFPLTLESARPSHTSQYLCASTGTSGRETQYFGPGTRLLVL.

This chain connects TRBV5-1 to TRBJ2-2; TRBD1 is a possible D gene (5 bases). Trimming stripped 1 base from V and 0 bases from J, with 13 bases between. This CDR3 is built from 17 residues. From germline, CDR1 is SGHRS and CDR2 YFSETQ. The CDR3: CASSLKSGQTNTGELFF. In nucleotides, the CDR3 is TGCGCCAGCAGCTTGAAATCAGGACAAACGAACACCGGGGAGCTGTTTTTT. The full variable domain, in which reference TRBV5-1 and TRBJ2-2 provide the parts outside the CDR3, is KAGVTQTPRYLIKTRGQQVTLSCSPISGHRSVSWYQQTPGQGLQFLFEYFSETQRNKGNFPGRFSGRQFSNSRSEMNVSTLELGDSALYLCASSLKSGQTNTGELFFGEGSRLTVL.

The rearrangement links TRBV3-1 (or the pseudogene TRBV3-2) to TRBJ1-2; D uncertain. The V end was cut by 0 bases, the J end by 2 bases, with 4 bases between. The CDR3 loop spans 13 amino acids. CDR1 is LGHDT, CDR2 YNNKEL, per germline (reference sequence). CDR3 in DNA: TGTGCCAGCAGCCAAGATACCAACTATGGCTACACCTTC. The encoded protein is CASSQDTNYGYTF.

The chain combines TRBV7-9 with TRBJ2-3; tentative D call: TRBD2 (6 bases). This CDR3 spans 14 amino acids. The germline V gene encodes CDR1 SEHNR and CDR2 FQNEAQ (reference sequence). V shed 8 bases and J shed 1 base, with 13 bases lying between them. The CDR3 loop is CASDRGRGTDTQYF. The CDR3 DNA sequence: TGTGCCAGCGACCGGGGGAGAGGCACAGATACGCAGTATTTT.

J is TRBJ2-3 and V is TRBV5-6; no reliable D call. The V end was cut by 0 bases, the J end by 0 bases, with 5 bases between. The CDR3 runs 14 residues. The germline V gene encodes CDR1 SGHDT and CDR2 YYEEEE. The CDR3 DNA reads as TGTGCCAGCAGCTTGGATTCTAGCACAGATACGCAGTATTTT. Its protein is CASSLDSSTDTQYF. The whole variable domain, remainder taken from reference TRBV5-6 and TRBJ2-3, is DAGVTQSPTHLIKTRGQQVTLRCSPKSGHDTVSWYQQALGQGPQFIFQYYEEEERQRGNFPDRFSGHQFPNYSSELNVNALLLGDSALYLCASSLDSSTDTQYFGPGTRLTVL.

The rearrangement joins TRBV9 to TRBJ2-3; 7 nucleotides line up with TRBD2. Germline loops: CDR1 SGDLS, CDR2 YYNGEE. CDR3 size: 16 residues. V trimming: 3 bases; J trimming: 0 bases; junction bases outside the gene matches: 7. CDR3 protein: CASSATTSKSTDTQYF. The CDR3 DNA reads as TGTGCCAGCAGCGCTACGACTAGCAAGAGCACAGATACGCAGTATTTT.

The CDR3 DNA follows: TGTGCCACCATGGAGACGGACAGGGGGCTAGGGGAGCAGTACTTC. As protein: CATMETDRGLGEQYF. This chain links TRBV19 with TRBJ2-7; 11 nucleotides line up with TRBD1. V lost 10 bases to trimming and J lost 7 bases; unmatched junction nucleotides: 15. Germline V CDR1 and CDR2: LNHDA, SQIVND (reference sequence). This CDR3 region has 15 residues.

The chain combines TRBV28 with TRBJ2-3; D call uncertain. Germline V lookup: CDR1 MDHEN, CDR2 SYDVKM. The CDR3 covers 15 residues. The V and J ends lost 6 bases and 1 base respectively, with 14 bases between them. The CDR3 reads CASSGPESRTDTQYF. The CDR3 DNA reads TGTGCCAGCAGCGGGCCGGAGTCCCGCACAGATACGCAGTATTTT.

This sequence joins TRBV5-6 and TRBJ2-1; D call uncertain. V lost 0 bases and J 0 bases, leaving 7 bases between the germline ends. Per the germline V gene, CDR1 is SGHDT and CDR2 is YYEEEE. This CDR3 spans 15 amino acids. Here the CDR3 DNA reads TGTGCCAGCAGCTTGGGCCCCAGCTCCTACAATGAGCAGTTCTTC. Its translation is CASSLGPSSYNEQFF.

The chain uses TRBV30 and TRBJ1-5; TRBD1 is a possible D gene (6 bases). Trimming removed 8 bases at V and 5 bases at J, with 13 bases between. The CDR3 spans 12 residues. CDR1 GTSNPN and CDR2 SVGIG come from the germline V gene (reference sequence). The CDR3 coding sequence is TGTGCCGGGGGCAGCCAATATCAGCCCCAGCATTTT. Amino acid sequence: CAGGSQYQPQHF.

This chain uses TRBV28 with TRBJ2-1, with 10 bases identical to TRBD1. Germline trimming cut 4 bases from V and 8 bases from J; bases unmatched to any gene: 8. CDR1 MDHEN and CDR2 SYDVKM come from the germline V gene. The CDR3 runs to 15 residues. The CDR3 bases are TGTGCCAGCAGTTCGAGGGGACAGGGGACCGATGAGCAGTTCTTC. Translated, it gives CASSSRGQGTDEQFF.

The rearrangement joins TRBV4-1 to TRBJ1-1; D is undetermined. V was trimmed by 1 base and J by 4 bases, leaving 13 bases between them. CDR1 is MGHRA, CDR2 YSYEKL, per germline. The CDR3 runs to 15 residues. The CDR3 loop reads CASSQVARQSTEAFF. The CDR3 nucleotides read TGCGCCAGCAGCCAAGTTGCGAGACAATCCACTGAAGCTTTCTTT.

The gene calls are TRBV19 and TRBJ1-1; TRBD1 matches 12 bases. With V trimmed by 7 bases and J by 7 bases, 7 bases remained unmatched. The CDR3 is 14 amino acids. Germline loops: CDR1 LNHDA, CDR2 SQIVND (reference sequence). CDR3 sequence reads: CASKGQGANVEAFF. CDR3 sequence (DNA): TGTGCCAGTAAGGGACAGGGGGCTAACGTTGAAGCTTTCTTT.

The V and J genes are TRBV20-1 and TRBJ1-2; D gene unclear. Trimming pared 3 bases from V and 8 bases from J, leaving 13 bases between. This CDR3 has 12 amino acids. Germline V lookup: CDR1 DFQATT, CDR2 SNEGSKA (reference sequence). CDR3 region: CSASDPAGGYTF. The CDR3 bases are TGCAGTGCTAGTGATCCGGCGGGAGGCTACACCTTC.

The chain combines TRBV14 with TRBJ2-7; D gene ambiguous. Trimming left V 0 bases short and J 7 bases short, with 10 bases between. Germline CDR1 reads SGHDN; CDR2 reads FVKESK. The CDR3 runs to 13 residues. The DNA for the CDR3 is TGTGCCAGCAGCCAAGAAACCCACTGGGAGCAGTACTTC. As protein: CASSQETHWEQYF.

The rearrangement links TRBV2 to TRBJ2-7; perhaps TRBD1 as D (5 bases). CDR1 SNHLY and CDR2 FYNNEI come from the germline V gene. The CDR3 sequence is 13 residues long. Trimming pared 6 bases from V and 2 bases from J, leaving 11 bases between. CDR3: CASSFDSTYEQYF. CDR3 nucleotide sequence: TGTGCCAGCAGCTTCGACAGCACCTACGAGCAGTACTTC.

V usage is TRBV27 and J usage is TRBJ2-2, with TRBD2 matching 10 bases. With V trimmed by 6 bases and J by 3 bases, 7 bases remained unmatched. This CDR3 is built from 16 residues. Looked up from germline, CDR1 is MNHEY and CDR2 is SMNVEV (reference sequence). The CDR3 bases are TGTGCCAGCAGAAGTTTAGCGGGAGGAGACACCGGGGAGCTGTTTTTT. As protein: CASRSLAGGDTGELFF.

This clone appeared a few times. V is TRBV4-1 and J is TRBJ1-5; maybe TRBD1 (5 bases). Germline CDR1 MGHRA, CDR2 YSYEKL. V lost 1 base, J lost 0 bases, and 16 bases lay in between. CDR3 size: 18 residues. CDR3 sequence (DNA): TGCGCCAGCAGCCAAGGGCAAGACAGAGGATATAGCAATCAGCCCCAGCATTTT. It specifies CASSQGQDRGYSNQPQHF.

This clone was recorded a few times. The CDR3 coding sequence is TGTGCCAGCAGCACAGGGGGACTGACTGAAGCTTTCTTT. This translates into CASSTGGLTEAFF. The chain is built from TRBV28 and TRBJ1-1, with TRBD1 identical over 8 bases. Germline-derived CDR1 and CDR2 are MDHEN and SYDVKM. The CDR3 has 13 amino acids. The V segment lost 6 bases and the J segment 5 bases; nucleotides outside the gene matches: 5.

V gene TRBV7-9 combines with J gene TRBJ2-5, with D possibly TRBD2 on 5 matching bases. Trimming cost V 5 bases and J 4 bases, with 11 bases left between them. Germline CDR1 SEHNR, CDR2 FQNEAQ (reference sequence). The CDR3 contains 13 residues. The CDR3 loop is CASSPSGIETQYF. The CDR3 region has the DNA TGTGCCAGCAGCCCTTCGGGGATAGAGACCCAGTACTTC.

The rearrangement joins TRBV6-5 to TRBJ2-1; D unclear. Germline values: CDR1 MNHEY, CDR2 SVGAGI. Trimming shortened V by 0 bases and J by 6 bases, and 9 bases separated the two germline ends. This CDR3 region has 14 residues. The CDR3 loop is CASSYSSISNEQFF. Written as DNA, the CDR3 is TGTGCCAGCAGTTACTCCAGTATCTCCAATGAGCAGTTCTTC.

The chain uses TRBV5-6 and TRBJ1-3; no clear D gene. Germline V lookup: CDR1 SGHDT, CDR2 YYEEEE. This CDR3 contains 14 residues. V was pared by 0 bases and J by 0 bases, with 4 bases between. DNA of the CDR3: TGTGCCAGCAGCTTGGGAAACTCTGGAAACACCATATATTTT. Translation gives CASSLGNSGNTIYF. The variable domain in full, completed from reference TRBV5-6 and TRBJ1-3, reads DAGVTQSPTHLIKTRGQQVTLRCSPKSGHDTVSWYQQALGQGPQFIFQYYEEEERQRGNFPDRFSGHQFPNYSSELNVNALLLGDSALYLCASSLGNSGNTIYFGEGSWLTVV.

In the case of this clone: Other DNA sequences in the same sample also yield this CDR3. V gene TRBV20-1 combines with J gene TRBJ2-5, with 8 positions matching TRBD2. From germline, CDR1 is DFQATT and CDR2 SNEGSKA (reference sequence). The CDR3 covers 11 residues. The trim removed 5 bases at V and 5 bases at J, leaving 1 base unmatched. The CDR3 here is CSAGLAETQYF. The CDR3, as DNA: TGCAGTGCTGGACTAGCTGAGACCCAGTACTTC.

The J gene is TRBJ1-3, the V gene TRBV4-2, with no clear D. CDR3 length: 17 amino acids. Germline CDR1 reads LGHNA; CDR2 reads YNFKEQ. Trimming shortened V by 0 bases and J by 0 bases, and 12 bases separated the two germline ends. The CDR3 DNA sequence: TGTGCCAGCAGCCAAGATCTTTCGGGCCCCTCTGGAAACACCATATATTTT. Amino acids: CASSQDLSGPSGNTIYF.